Described below is a single TCR beta chain sequence and its context. Authors' methods: Using reference gene primer amplification, nucleated cell counts were estimated. Libraries were prepared by immunoSEQ multiplex PCR; TCRdb keeps only in-frame clonotypes and omits some of them. V, J and clone size are taken as reported in that table, and D and trimming were inferred from the DNA itself. The sample shows roughly 140,000 clones, 88% of them seen only once. The record originates from a study of blood T cell repertoires in COVID-19. Study background: COVID-19 samples, acute and convalescent, were from the United States, Italy and Spain. In each case, the material was cDNA or gDNA derived from T cells, B-cell-depleted T cells, or PBMCs.

Germline CDR1 is LGHDT and CDR2 is YNNKEL (reference sequence). The CDR3 loop spans 15 amino acids. V was shortened by 1 base and J by 9 bases, with 19 bases between the two germline ends. The receptor was derived from a man aged 50 to 59 with active or convalescent COVID-19. V is TRBV3-1 (or the pseudogene TRBV3-2) and J is TRBJ2-7; D might be TRBD2 (7 bases). Sequencing was done on a sample of peripheral blood. CDR3 loop: CASSQGAGRGAVQYF. As DNA, the CDR3 is TGTGCCAGCAGCCAAGGAGCGGGACGGGGGGCAGTGCAGTACTTC.